Shown below are 8 T cell receptor beta chains from a single sample sequenced in a study of blood T cell repertoires in COVID-19. TCRdb keeps only in-frame clones here, not all; method: immunoSEQ multiplex PCR. Found here are approximately 270,000 clones, 91% of them singletons; the top ten hold approximately 2.7%. The sequenced sample consisted of PBMCs or T cells enriched from blood (not recorded which). The receptors derive from a man aged 35 to 55 who had been exposed to COVID-19.

This chain joins TRBV11-2 and TRBJ2-1; 10 nucleotides match TRBD2. The ends lost 5 bases at V and 5 bases at J; junction bases unmatched: 6. From germline, CDR1 is SGHAT and CDR2 FQNNGV. The CDR3 loop spans 15 amino acids. CDR3 sequence (DNA): TGTGCCAGCAGCCCCCGGACTAGCGGAAACAATGAGCAGTTCTTC. Protein sequence: CASSPRTSGNNEQFF.

This sequence joins TRBV28 and TRBJ1-1; the D is unclear. The CDR3 covers 15 residues. Germline V CDR1 and CDR2: MDHEN, SYDVKM. With 3 bases removed from V and 4 bases from J, the gap between germline ends came to 15 bases. The DNA for the CDR3 is TGTGCCAGCAGTTTTAGAAGAGAGATGATCACTGAAGCTTTCTTT. It specifies CASSFRREMITEAFF.

The table lists this clone with a few counts. The V call is TRBV19, the J call TRBJ2-2; 9 bases map to TRBD1. Germline CDR1 is LNHDA and CDR2 is SQIVND (reference sequence). The V segment lost 5 bases and the J segment 0 bases; nucleotides outside the gene matches: 16. There are 20 residues in the CDR3. The CDR3 here is CASSPTTGTGRFANTGELFF. In DNA form, the CDR3 reads TGTGCCAGTAGTCCCACAACCGGGACAGGGCGATTCGCGAACACCGGGGAGCTGTTTTTT.

The rearrangement uses TRBV7-2 and TRBJ2-7; D is uncertain. The germline V gene has CDR1 SGHTA and CDR2 FQGNSA. Trimming pared 1 base from V and 3 bases from J, leaving 7 bases between. The CDR3 is 13 residues long. The CDR3 spells CASSLVNSYEQYF. For the CDR3, the DNA is TGTGCCAGCAGCTTAGTCAACAGCTACGAGCAGTACTTC. Variable domain in full (rest from reference TRBV7-2 and TRBJ2-7): GAGVSQSPSNKVTEKGKDVELRCDPISGHTALYWYRQSLGQGLEFLIYFQGNSAPDKSGLPSDRFSAERTGGSVSTLTIQRTQQEDSAVYLCASSLVNSYEQYFGPGTRLTVT.

This clone has just one count. The chain recombines TRBV27 with TRBJ1-5, with D perhaps matching TRBD1 (6 bases). V lost 3 bases and J lost 2, with 11 bases in between. The CDR3 runs to 15 residues. Germline V lookup: CDR1 MNHEY, CDR2 SMNVEV (reference sequence). The CDR3 region has the DNA TGTGCCAGCAGTTTTCGGGGGGCCGGCAATCAGCCCCAGCATTTT. Translating gives CASSFRGAGNQPQHF.

This clone was recorded once. This chain uses TRBV3-1 (or the pseudogene TRBV3-2) with TRBJ1-3; D is perhaps TRBD1 (6 bases). Trimming removed 0 bases from V and 4 bases from J, with 10 bases in between. CDR1 is LGHDT and CDR2 is YNNKEL in the germline V gene (reference sequence). The CDR3 totals 15 residues. The CDR3 DNA reads as TGTGCCAGCAGCCAAGACAGGGGTACCGGAAACACCATATATTTT. It is translated as CASSQDRGTGNTIYF.

The genes are TRBV11-2 and TRBJ2-5; a weak D match, TRBD2 (6 bases). V shed 5 bases and J shed 4 bases, with 17 bases lying between them. Germline V gene lookup returns CDR1 SGHAT and CDR2 FQNNGV. CDR3 size: 15 residues. CDR3 amino acids: CASSPGTPRGETQYF. DNA of the CDR3: TGTGCCAGCAGCCCCGGGACTCCCCGAGGAGAGACCCAGTACTTC.

The V gene is TRBV25-1, the J gene TRBJ2-1, with 11 positions matching TRBD2. With 4 bases clipped from V and 7 bases from J, the junction kept 3 bases outside the gene matches. This CDR3 region has 14 residues. Germline values: CDR1 MGHDK, CDR2 SYGVNS. The CDR3 DNA follows: TGTGCCAGCAGTGGACTAGCGGGAAGTAATGAGCAGTTCTTC. This codes for CASSGLAGSNEQFF.